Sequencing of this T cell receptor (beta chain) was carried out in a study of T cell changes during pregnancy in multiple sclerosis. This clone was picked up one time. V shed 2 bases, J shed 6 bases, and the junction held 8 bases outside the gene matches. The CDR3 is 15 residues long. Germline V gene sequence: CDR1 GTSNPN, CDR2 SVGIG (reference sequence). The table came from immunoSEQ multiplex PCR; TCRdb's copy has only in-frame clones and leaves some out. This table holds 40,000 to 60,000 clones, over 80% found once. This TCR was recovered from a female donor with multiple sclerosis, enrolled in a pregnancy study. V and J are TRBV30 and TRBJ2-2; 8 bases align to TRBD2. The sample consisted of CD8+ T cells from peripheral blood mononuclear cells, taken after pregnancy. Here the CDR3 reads CAWSPGGFLAGELFF. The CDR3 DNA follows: TGTGCCTGGAGTCCGGGGGGGTTTCTAGCCGGGGAGCTGTTTTTT.